This entry lists 27 T cell receptor beta chains sequenced from one sample in a study of shared clonotypes between healthy human individuals. The data were produced by immunoSEQ multiplex PCR, yet TCRdb's version contains in-frame clones alone and is incomplete. This sample has more than 2 million clones, with approximately 95% found just once. The sequenced sample consisted of naive CD4+ T cells sorted from blood. Subset described: CD45RA+ positively selected. These receptors originate from a man aged 18 to 29 in good health.

The V and J genes are TRBV7-9 and TRBJ2-1; possibly TRBD1 for D (6 bases). The V end lost 4 bases, the J end lost 6 bases, and 10 bases lay between the germline ends. Looked up from germline, CDR1 is SEHNR and CDR2 is FQNEAQ (reference sequence). The CDR3 length is 13 residues. CDR3 sequence reads: CASSWDTPNEQFF. The CDR3 DNA reads as TGTGCCAGCAGCTGGGACACCCCCAATGAGCAGTTCTTC.

This chain uses TRBV7-9 with TRBJ1-2; TRBD1 might be the D (5 bases). V was cut by 6 bases and J by 5 bases, with 13 bases left in between. CDR3 length equals 13 residues. In germline, CDR1 is SEHNR, CDR2 FQNEAQ (reference sequence). CDR3 sequence: CASRPGTVYGYTF. CDR3 nucleotides: TGTGCCAGCAGACCAGGGACTGTGTATGGCTACACCTTC.

The rearrangement uses TRBV6-5 and TRBJ1-5; 7 positions agree with TRBD1. The CDR3 is made up of 15 amino acids. Germline CDR1 reads MNHEY; CDR2 reads SVGAGI. Trimming cost V 6 bases and J 0 bases; bases outside gene matches: 5. The CDR3 nucleotides are TGTGCCAGCAGACGGAGACAGGGTAGCAATCAGCCCCAGCATTTT. Translation gives CASRRRQGSNQPQHF.

The chain has TRBV2 and TRBJ2-2; D may be TRBD1 or TRBD2 (5 bases each). The CDR3 extends over 15 amino acids. The germline V and J ends were trimmed by 6 bases and 1 base, with 12 bases remaining between them. Germline V CDR1 and CDR2: SNHLY, FYNNEI. The chain's CDR3 is CASSGTGLNTGELFF. CDR3 in DNA: TGTGCCAGCAGCGGGACGGGGCTGAACACCGGGGAGCTGTTTTTT.

V gene TRBV18 combines with J gene TRBJ1-3, with TRBD1 matching 8 bases. The germline gives CDR1 KGHSH, CDR2 LQKENI. This CDR3 contains 15 residues. V lost 5 bases, J lost 2 bases, and 5 bases stayed unmatched. CDR3 residues: CASSSRTGTGNTIYF. The CDR3 nucleotides are TGTGCCAGCTCATCCAGGACAGGGACTGGAAACACCATATATTTT.

In regard to this clone: Other DNA sequences in the same sample also yield this CDR3. The chain uses TRBV7-2 and TRBJ2-7; TRBD2 matches 7 bases. V dropped 2 bases and J dropped 5; count of bases not matched to a gene: 6. Germline V gives CDR1 SGHTA, CDR2 FQGNSA. The CDR3 totals 14 residues. This CDR3 is CASSLLAGVNEQYF. The CDR3 bases are TGTGCCAGCAGCTTATTGGCGGGAGTGAACGAGCAGTACTTC.

Worth noting for this clone: Other DNA sequences in the sample encode the same CDR3. This chain connects TRBV5-1 to TRBJ2-4, with unresolved D. This CDR3 is 15 amino acids long. CDR1 SGHRS and CDR2 YFSETQ come from the germline V gene. V was trimmed by 0 bases and J by 1 base, leaving 8 bases between them. This CDR3 reads CASSLGGVAKNIQYF. As DNA, the CDR3 is TGCGCCAGCAGCTTGGGGGGTGTCGCCAAAAACATTCAGTACTTC.

The genes are TRBV7-9 and TRBJ1-1, with 7 positions matching TRBD1. Germline-derived CDR1 and CDR2 are SEHNR and FQNEAQ (reference sequence). The CDR3 sequence is 15 residues long. V gave up 5 bases and J gave up 6 bases; unmatched junction bases: 12. The CDR3 spells CASSQLNRGEAEAFF. The CDR3 DNA reads TGTGCCAGCAGCCAACTTAACAGGGGAGAAGCTGAAGCTTTCTTT.

The chain links TRBV29-1 to TRBJ1-1; D may be TRBD1 (5 bases). The germline V gene encodes CDR1 SQVTM and CDR2 ANQGSEA. The CDR3 length is 12 residues. CDR3 region: CRAGFMNTEAFF. The CDR3 DNA reads as TGCAGGGCAGGGTTCATGAACACTGAAGCTTTCTTT.

The genes are TRBV9 and TRBJ2-3; no firm D call. The V gene lost 2 bases and the J gene lost 0 bases, with 7 bases spanning the gap. The CDR3 sequence is 14 residues long. Germline lookup yields CDR1 SGDLS and CDR2 YYNGEE. CDR3 bases: TGTGCCAGCAGCGTCGGGCAGAGCACAGATACGCAGTATTTT. It encodes CASSVGQSTDTQYF. The full variable domain, rest sourced from reference TRBV9 and TRBJ2-3, is DSGVTQTPKHLITATGQRVTLRCSPRSGDLSVYWYQQSLDQGLQFLIQYYNGEERAKGNILERFSAQQFPDLHSELNLSSLELGDSALYFCASSVGQSTDTQYFGPGTRLTVL.

The rearrangement uses TRBV10-1 and TRBJ2-7, with 12 bases aligning to TRBD1. CDR1 is WNHNN, CDR2 SYGVQD, per germline (reference sequence). The CDR3 is 15 residues long. With 3 bases clipped from V and 2 bases from J, the junction kept 2 bases outside the gene matches. The CDR3 bases are TGCGCCAGCAGTGATGGGACAGGGGGCCCCTACGAGCAGTACTTC. Translation: CASSDGTGGPYEQYF.

V usage is TRBV7-2 and J usage is TRBJ2-1, with a weak D call TRBD1 (5 bases). CDR3 length: 14 residues. V dropped 1 base and J dropped 7 bases, with 11 bases sitting between them. Germline values: CDR1 SGHTA, CDR2 FQGNSA. CDR3 in amino acids: CASSLVGLVNEQFF. CDR3 nucleotides: TGTGCCAGCAGCTTAGTGGGGCTAGTAAATGAGCAGTTCTTC. Full variable domain (rest looked up from reference TRBV7-2 and TRBJ2-1): GAGVSQSPSNKVTEKGKDVELRCDPISGHTALYWYRQSLGQGLEFLIYFQGNSAPDKSGLPSDRFSAERTGGSVSTLTIQRTQQEDSAVYLCASSLVGLVNEQFFGPGTRLTVL.

Comment on this clone: Within the sample, other DNA sequences also encode this same CDR3. This chain joins TRBV7-9 and TRBJ2-3; D remains unclear. CDR1 is SEHNR and CDR2 is FQNEAQ in the germline V gene (reference sequence). This CDR3 has 12 amino acids. V lost 3 bases to trimming and J lost 14 bases, with 15 bases between them. This chain's CDR3 is CASSFLSGYRYF. The CDR3 DNA reads as TGTGCCAGCAGCTTTCTTAGTGGGTACCGGTATTTT.

The chain uses TRBV19 and TRBJ2-4; 8 positions agree with TRBD2. With V trimmed by 2 bases and J by 6 bases, 12 bases remained unmatched. CDR1 and CDR2 from the germline V gene are LNHDA and SQIVND (reference sequence). The CDR3 length is 17 residues. CDR3 nucleotide sequence: TGTGCCAGTAGTATAAGGAGAAGCGGGGGTTCAGGAAACATTCAGTACTTC. It is translated as CASSIRRSGGSGNIQYF.

This clone was counted at least ten times. The CDR3 loop reads CASSNSAWGEKLFF. As DNA, the CDR3 is TGCGCCAGCAGCAACAGCGCCTGGGGAGAAAAACTGTTTTTT. The V gene is TRBV5-1, the J gene TRBJ1-4; D is ambiguous. The ends were cut back, 4 bases at V and 8 bases at J, with 15 bases in the middle. Germline CDR1 reads SGHRS; CDR2 reads YFSETQ. The CDR3 covers 14 residues.

V usage is TRBV2 and J usage is TRBJ2-1; D not certain. The CDR3 length is 10 residues. V shed 7 bases and J shed 9 bases, with 7 bases lying between them. Germline V gene sequence: CDR1 SNHLY, CDR2 FYNNEI. CDR3 loop: CASNDREQFF. For the CDR3, the DNA is TGTGCCAGCAACGACCGTGAGCAGTTCTTC.

The rearrangement joins TRBV27 to TRBJ2-5; possible D gene TRBD2, 5 bases. V was cut by 2 bases and J by 7 bases, with 8 bases left in between. CDR1 and CDR2 (germline): MNHEY, SMNVEV (reference sequence). This CDR3 region has 12 residues. CDR3 in DNA: TGTGCCAGCAGTTTAGATGGAGGGACCCAGTACTTC. Translating it yields CASSLDGGTQYF.

CDR3 protein: CASSPTGWDSPLHF. The CDR3 DNA is TGTGCCAGCAGCCCCACGGGTTGGGATTCACCCCTCCACTTT. The chain is built from TRBV7-9 and TRBJ1-6; D remains unclear. Deletions cut 5 bases from V and 8 bases from J, with 13 bases between. The CDR3 totals 14 residues. CDR1 and CDR2 (germline): SEHNR, FQNEAQ (reference sequence). Full variable domain (remainder filled in from reference TRBV7-9 and TRBJ1-6): DTGVSQNPRHKITKRGQNVTFRCDPISEHNRLYWYRQTLGQGPEFLTYFQNEAQLEKSRLLSDRFSAERPKGSFSTLEIQRTEQGDSAMYLCASSPTGWDSPLHFGNGTRLTVT.

The chain uses TRBV5-1 and TRBJ2-2; 9 bases line up with TRBD1. The CDR3 runs 15 residues. Germline-derived CDR1 and CDR2 are SGHRS and YFSETQ. J was trimmed by 4 bases and V by 4 bases; bases with no gene match: 5. CDR3 bases: TGCGCCAGCAGCCAACAGGACAGGGGCACCGGGGAGCTGTTTTTT. As protein: CASSQQDRGTGELFF.

This clone was counted once. The CDR3 region is CASSLVRSPYEQYF. CDR3 coding DNA: TGTGCCAGCAGCTTGGTGCGGAGCCCCTACGAGCAGTACTTC. The V and J genes are TRBV5-6 and TRBJ2-7; no firm D call. Germline V CDR1 and CDR2: SGHDT, YYEEEE. The CDR3 sequence is 14 residues long. V gave up 0 bases and J gave up 2 bases, with 9 bases separating them.

The V and J genes are TRBV30 and TRBJ1-2; unclear D gene. V lost 5 bases to trimming and J lost 0 bases, with 10 bases between them. Germline V gives CDR1 GTSNPN, CDR2 SVGIG (reference sequence). The CDR3 spans 13 residues. The CDR3 loop is CAWYGRTNYGYTF. The CDR3 DNA reads as TGTGCCTGGTATGGACGGACTAACTATGGCTACACCTTC.

With respect to this clone: This may arise from a read error, as a much more abundant clone is one base away. The chain uses TRBV5-1 and TRBJ2-7, with no clear D. Per germline, CDR1 SGHRS and CDR2 YFSETQ. This CDR3 has 11 amino acids. Here the CDR3 reads CTSSLEYEQYF. The CDR3 DNA reads TGCACCAGCAGCTTGGAATACGAGCAGTACTTC.

This chain connects TRBV11-2 to TRBJ1-1; TRBD1 aligns across 9 bases. This CDR3 has 14 residues. Unmatched junction bases numbered 6, after V lost 5 bases and J lost 5 bases. In germline, CDR1 is SGHAT, CDR2 FQNNGV. The CDR3: CASSVTGGGTEAFF. The CDR3 DNA follows: TGTGCCAGCAGCGTCACAGGGGGCGGTACTGAAGCTTTCTTT.

The V call is TRBV11-2, the J call TRBJ2-5; 14 positions match TRBD2. Germline loops: CDR1 SGHAT, CDR2 FQNNGV. The CDR3 consists of 17 residues. J lost 4 bases, V lost 5 bases, and 9 bases had no gene match. CDR3 bases: TGTGCCAGCAGCCCCGGGACTAGCGGGAGAGTCTTAGAGACCCAGTACTTC. Translated, it gives CASSPGTSGRVLETQYF.

CDR3 loop: CASSPPGFGQPQHF. The CDR3 DNA sequence: TGTGCCAGCTCACCACCAGGGTTCGGTCAGCCCCAGCATTTT. This sequence joins TRBV18 and TRBJ1-5; D not certain. CDR1 is KGHSH, CDR2 LQKENI, per germline. Trimming pared 0 bases from V and 6 bases from J, leaving 9 bases between. The CDR3 loop spans 14 amino acids.

This sequence joins TRBV11-2 and TRBJ1-3; a possible D gene is TRBD1 (5 bases). The CDR3 loop spans 14 amino acids. V lost 10 bases and J 8 bases, leaving 21 bases between the germline ends. Germline CDR1 is SGHAT and CDR2 is FQNNGV. The CDR3 here is CAKRSRRGGHTIYF. In nucleotides, the CDR3 is TGTGCCAAGAGGTCGCGGCGCGGGGGTCACACCATATATTTT. The entire variable domain, with the rest obtained from reference TRBV11-2 and TRBJ1-3, is as follows: EAGVAQSPRYKIIEKRQSVAFWCNPISGHATLYWYQQILGQGPKLLIQFQNNGVVDDSQLPKDRFSAERLKGVDSTLKIQPAKLEDSAVYLCAKRSRRGGHTIYFGEGSWLTVV.

Written as DNA, the CDR3 is TGTGCCAGCAGCGTAGCTCCTGGGGACGAGACCCAGTACTTC. Residues: CASSVAPGDETQYF. The chain uses TRBV9 and TRBJ2-5; D may match TRBD1 or TRBD2 (5 bases each). The CDR3 has 14 residues. Trimming removed 0 bases at V and 5 bases at J, with 11 bases between. Germline-derived CDR1 and CDR2 are SGDLS and YYNGEE.